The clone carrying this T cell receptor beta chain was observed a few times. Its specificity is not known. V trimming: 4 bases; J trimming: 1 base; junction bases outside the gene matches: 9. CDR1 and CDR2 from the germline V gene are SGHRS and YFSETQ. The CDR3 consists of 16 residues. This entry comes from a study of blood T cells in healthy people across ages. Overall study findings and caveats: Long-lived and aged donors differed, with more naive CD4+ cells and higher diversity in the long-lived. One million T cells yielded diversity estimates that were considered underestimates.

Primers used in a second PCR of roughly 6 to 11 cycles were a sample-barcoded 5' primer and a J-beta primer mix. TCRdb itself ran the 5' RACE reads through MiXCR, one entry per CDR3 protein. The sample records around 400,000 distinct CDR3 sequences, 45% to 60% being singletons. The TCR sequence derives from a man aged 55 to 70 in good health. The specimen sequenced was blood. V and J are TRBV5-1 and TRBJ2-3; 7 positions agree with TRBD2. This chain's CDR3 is CASSGRLSGGTDTQYF. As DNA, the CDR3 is TGCGCCAGCAGCGGACGACTAAGCGGGGGCACAGATACGCAGTATTTT.